The clone carrying this T cell receptor (beta chain) has a count of ten or more. Its matching antigen is unknown. The entry originates in a study of molecular identifiers for immune sequencing clone quantification. Looking at the study overall: Naive CD8 cell RNA, from 20,000 or 100,000 cells, was split five ways in replicates, with four sequenced. Regarding the study as a whole: Beyond 20 RNA copies, clones held over 98% of effector molecules, compared with under 1% in naive cells.

The V and J ends lost 8 bases and 4 bases, in that order; junction bases with no gene match: 4. Germline lookup yields CDR1 SEHNR and CDR2 FQNEAQ (reference sequence). This CDR3 is built from 13 residues. Sorting recovered naive CD8 T cells on a CD8+CD4-CCR7+CD45RA+ profile. It was with previously described methods and listed TCR primers that bulk TCR libraries were made. Each CDR3 protein is one row after TCRdb ran MiXCR on the PCR reads. The sample comprises some 320,000 distinct CDR3 sequences, roughly a fifth of which are singletons, and approximately 0.84% rests with the top ten. This chain joins TRBV7-9 and TRBJ2-2; 7 bases agree with TRBD2. The sequence was obtained from a human donor in good health. Some libraries in this study had Jurkat cell RNA spiked in. The sequenced sample was naive CD8+ T cells from blood, with Jurkat cell RNA spiked in. As to subset: FACS-sorted CD8+CD4-CCR7+CD45RA+ naive T cells. CDR3 sequence (DNA): TGTGCCAGCTCCAGCGGGGCCACCGGGGAGCTGTTTTTT. It encodes CASSSGATGELFF.